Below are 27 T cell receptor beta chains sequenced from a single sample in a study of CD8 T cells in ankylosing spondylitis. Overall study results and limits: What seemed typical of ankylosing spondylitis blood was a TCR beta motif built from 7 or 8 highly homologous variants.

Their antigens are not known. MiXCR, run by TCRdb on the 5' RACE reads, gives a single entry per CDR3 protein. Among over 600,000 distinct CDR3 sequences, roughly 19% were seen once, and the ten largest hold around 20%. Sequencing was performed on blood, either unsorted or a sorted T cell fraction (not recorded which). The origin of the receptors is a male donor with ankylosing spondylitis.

DNA of the CDR3: TGTGCCAGCAGTGATTCTAGCGGGAGGACCTACGAGCAGTACTTC. Protein sequence: CASSDSSGRTYEQYF. This chain uses TRBV12-3 or TRBV12-4 with TRBJ2-7; TRBD2 matches 11 bases. This CDR3 spans 15 amino acids. The ends lost 5 bases at V and 2 bases at J; junction bases unmatched: 5.

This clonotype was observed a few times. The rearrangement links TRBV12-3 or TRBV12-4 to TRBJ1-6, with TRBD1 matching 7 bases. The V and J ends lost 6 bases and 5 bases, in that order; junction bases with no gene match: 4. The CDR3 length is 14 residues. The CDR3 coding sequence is TGTGCCAGCAGAGGGACAGCCAATAATTCACCCCTCCACTTT. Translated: CASRGTANNSPLHF.

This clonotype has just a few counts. Here the CDR3 DNA reads TGCAGCGTTGAAGGTTCTCGAGGACTAGCGGAAGATACGCAGTATTTT. Translation gives CSVEGSRGLAEDTQYF. The rearrangement uses TRBV29-1 and TRBJ2-3; 10 positions match TRBD2. The CDR3 consists of 16 residues. Germline CDR1 and CDR2: SQVTM and ANQGSEA. The junction had 9 bases not matched to a gene; V was cut back by 1 base and J by 5 bases.

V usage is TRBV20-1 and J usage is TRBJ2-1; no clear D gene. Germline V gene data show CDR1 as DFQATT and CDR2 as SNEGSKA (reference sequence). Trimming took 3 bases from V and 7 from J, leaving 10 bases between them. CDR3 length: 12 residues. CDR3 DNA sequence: TGCAGTGCTAGGCAACTGTCTAATGAGCAGTTCTTC. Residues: CSARQLSNEQFF.

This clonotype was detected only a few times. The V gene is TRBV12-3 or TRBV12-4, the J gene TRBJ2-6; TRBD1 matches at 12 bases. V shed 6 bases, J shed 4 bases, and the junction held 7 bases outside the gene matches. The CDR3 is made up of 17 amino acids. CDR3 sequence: CASSSRDRGPGANVLTF. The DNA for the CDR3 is TGTGCCAGCAGCTCACGGGACAGGGGGCCAGGGGCCAACGTCCTGACTTTC.

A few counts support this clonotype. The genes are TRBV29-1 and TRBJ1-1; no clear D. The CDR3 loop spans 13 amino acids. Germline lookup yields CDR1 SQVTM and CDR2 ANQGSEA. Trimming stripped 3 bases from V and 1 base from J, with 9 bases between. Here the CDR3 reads CSVEDPGNTEAFF. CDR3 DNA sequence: TGCAGCGTTGAGGACCCCGGGAACACTGAAGCTTTCTTT.

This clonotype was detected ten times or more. CDR3 protein: CSGLQASAEAFF. In DNA, the CDR3 is TGCAGCGGTTTACAGGCAAGCGCTGAAGCTTTCTTT. V and J are TRBV29-1 and TRBJ1-1, with D possibly TRBD1 on 5 matching bases. CDR3 length equals 12 residues. CDR1 is SQVTM and CDR2 is ANQGSEA in the germline V gene. V gave up 7 bases and J gave up 6 bases, with 15 bases separating them.

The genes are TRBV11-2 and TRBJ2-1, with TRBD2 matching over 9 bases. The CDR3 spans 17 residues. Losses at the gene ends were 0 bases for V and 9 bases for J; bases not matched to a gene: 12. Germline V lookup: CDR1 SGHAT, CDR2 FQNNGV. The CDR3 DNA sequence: TGTGCCAGCAGCTTAGAGGGAGGCGGGGTGCGGGGGGGTGAGCAGTTCTTC. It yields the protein CASSLEGGGVRGGEQFF.

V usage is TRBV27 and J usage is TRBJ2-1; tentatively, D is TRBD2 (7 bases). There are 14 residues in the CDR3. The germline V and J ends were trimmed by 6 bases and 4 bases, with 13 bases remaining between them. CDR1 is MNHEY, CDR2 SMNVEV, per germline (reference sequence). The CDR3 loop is CASRGRGTYNEQFF. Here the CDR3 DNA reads TGTGCCAGCAGGGGGCGGGGGACATACAATGAGCAGTTCTTC.

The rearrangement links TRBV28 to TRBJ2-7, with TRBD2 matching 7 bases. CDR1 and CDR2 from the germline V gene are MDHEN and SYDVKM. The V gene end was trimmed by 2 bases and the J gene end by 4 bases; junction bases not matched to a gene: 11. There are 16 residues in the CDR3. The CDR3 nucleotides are TGTGCCAGCAGTTTAGGCCGAGCGGGATATCTTTACGAGCAGTACTTC. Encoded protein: CASSLGRAGYLYEQYF.

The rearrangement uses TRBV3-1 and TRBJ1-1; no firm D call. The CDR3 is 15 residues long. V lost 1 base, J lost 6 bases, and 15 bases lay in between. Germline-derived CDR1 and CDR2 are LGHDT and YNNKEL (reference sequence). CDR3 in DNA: TGTGCCAGCAGCCAAGGCGGAGGTGGTGGCGCTGAAGCTTTCTTT. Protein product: CASSQGGGGGAEAFF.

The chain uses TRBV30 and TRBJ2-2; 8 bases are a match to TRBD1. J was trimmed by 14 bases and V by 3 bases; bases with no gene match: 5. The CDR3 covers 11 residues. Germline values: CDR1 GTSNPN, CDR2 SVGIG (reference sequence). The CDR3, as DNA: TGTGCCTGGAGAGACAGGGGCCTCCTGTTTTTT. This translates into CAWRDRGLLFF.

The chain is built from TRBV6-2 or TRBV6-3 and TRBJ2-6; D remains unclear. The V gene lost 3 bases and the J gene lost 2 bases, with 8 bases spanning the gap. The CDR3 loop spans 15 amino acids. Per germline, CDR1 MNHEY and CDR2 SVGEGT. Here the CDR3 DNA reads TGTGCCAGCAGTTATGCCCGCCCTGGGGCCAACGTCCTGACTTTC. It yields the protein CASSYARPGANVLTF.

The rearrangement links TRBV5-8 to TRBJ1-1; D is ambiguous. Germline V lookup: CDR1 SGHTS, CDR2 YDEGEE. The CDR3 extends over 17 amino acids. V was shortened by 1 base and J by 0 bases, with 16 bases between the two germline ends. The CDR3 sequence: CASSLFVVLSVNTEAFF. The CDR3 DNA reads TGTGCCAGCAGCTTGTTTGTAGTCCTGTCTGTGAACACTGAAGCTTTCTTT. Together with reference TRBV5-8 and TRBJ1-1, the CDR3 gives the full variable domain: EAGVTQSPTHLIKTRGQQATLRCSPISGHTSVYWYQQALGLGLQFLLWYDEGEERNRGNFPPRFSGRQFPNYSSELNVNALELEDSALYLCASSLFVVLSVNTEAFFGQGTRLTVV.

The CDR3 DNA follows: TGTGCCAGCAGCCAAGGGGACTTCTGGAGTGACTTCTACGAGCAGTACTTC. Its translation is CASSQGDFWSDFYEQYF. The chain has TRBV14 and TRBJ2-7; weak D call: TRBD2 (6 bases). V lost 1 base and J 3 bases, leaving 19 bases between the germline ends. This CDR3 contains 17 residues. Germline V gene data show CDR1 as SGHDN and CDR2 as FVKESK.

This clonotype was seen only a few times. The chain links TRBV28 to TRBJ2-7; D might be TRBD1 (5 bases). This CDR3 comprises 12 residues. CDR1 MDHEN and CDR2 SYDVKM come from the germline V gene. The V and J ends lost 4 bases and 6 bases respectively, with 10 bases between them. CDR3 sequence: CASSSRVVEQYF. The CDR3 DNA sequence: TGTGCCAGCAGTTCCAGGGTGGTCGAGCAGTACTTC.

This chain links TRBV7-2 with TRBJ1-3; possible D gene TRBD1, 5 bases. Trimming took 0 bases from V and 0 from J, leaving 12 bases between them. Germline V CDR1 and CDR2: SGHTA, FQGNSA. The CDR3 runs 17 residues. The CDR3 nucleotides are TGTGCCAGCAGCTTAGCGGCCAGGACAAACTCTGGAAACACCATATATTTT. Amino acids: CASSLAARTNSGNTIYF.

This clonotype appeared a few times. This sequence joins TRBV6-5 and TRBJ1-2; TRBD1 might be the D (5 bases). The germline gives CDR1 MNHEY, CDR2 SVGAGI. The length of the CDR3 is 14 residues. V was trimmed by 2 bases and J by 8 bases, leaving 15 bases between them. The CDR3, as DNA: TGTGCCAGCAGTTACGGGACCTATTCCCCGGGCTACACCTTC. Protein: CASSYGTYSPGYTF.

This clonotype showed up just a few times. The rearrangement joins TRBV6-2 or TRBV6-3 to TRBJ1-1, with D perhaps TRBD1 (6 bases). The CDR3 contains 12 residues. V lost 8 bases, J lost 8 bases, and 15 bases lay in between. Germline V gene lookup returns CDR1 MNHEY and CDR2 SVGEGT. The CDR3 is CASQTGWGEAFF. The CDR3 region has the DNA TGTGCCAGCCAAACAGGGTGGGGAGAAGCTTTCTTT.

CDR3 in amino acids: CASSLLRSNQPQHF. In DNA, the CDR3 is TGTGCCAGCAGTCTCCTCCGTAGCAATCAGCCCCAGCATTTT. The V and J genes are TRBV7-2 and TRBJ1-5; D gene unclear. Germline CDR1 and CDR2: SGHTA and FQGNSA. The CDR3 is made up of 14 amino acids. V was cut by 6 bases and J by 0 bases, with 9 bases left in between.

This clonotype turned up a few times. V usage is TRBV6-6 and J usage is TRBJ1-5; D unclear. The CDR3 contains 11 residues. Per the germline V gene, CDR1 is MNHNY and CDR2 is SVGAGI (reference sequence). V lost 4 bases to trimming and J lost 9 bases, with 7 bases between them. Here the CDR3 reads CASSWQGPQHF. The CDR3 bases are TGTGCCAGCAGTTGGCAAGGGCCCCAGCATTTT.

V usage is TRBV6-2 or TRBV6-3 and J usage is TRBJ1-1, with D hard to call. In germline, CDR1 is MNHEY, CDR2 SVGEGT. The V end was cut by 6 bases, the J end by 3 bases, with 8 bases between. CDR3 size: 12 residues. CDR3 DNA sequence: TGTGCCAGCAGAGAAGATTACACTGAAGCTTTCTTT. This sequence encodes CASREDYTEAFF.

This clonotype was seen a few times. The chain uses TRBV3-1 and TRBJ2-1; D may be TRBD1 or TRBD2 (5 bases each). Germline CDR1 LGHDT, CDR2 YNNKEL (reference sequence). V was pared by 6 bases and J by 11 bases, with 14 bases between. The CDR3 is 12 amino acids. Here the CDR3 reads CASSHPGPQQFF. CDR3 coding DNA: TGTGCCAGCAGTCACCCGGGACCTCAGCAGTTCTTC.

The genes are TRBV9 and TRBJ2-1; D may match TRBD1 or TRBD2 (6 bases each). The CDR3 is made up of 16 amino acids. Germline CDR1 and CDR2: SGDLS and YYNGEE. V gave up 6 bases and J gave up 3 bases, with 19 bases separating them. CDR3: CASTPDGGLLYNEQFF. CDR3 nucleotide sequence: TGTGCCAGCACCCCGGACGGGGGCCTCCTCTACAATGAGCAGTTCTTC.

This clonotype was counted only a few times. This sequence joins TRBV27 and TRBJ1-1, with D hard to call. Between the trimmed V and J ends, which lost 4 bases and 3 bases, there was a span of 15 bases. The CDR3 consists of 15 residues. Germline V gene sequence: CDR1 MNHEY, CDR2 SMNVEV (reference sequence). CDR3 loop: CASSSPQVGYTEAFF. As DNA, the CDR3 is TGTGCCAGCAGTTCTCCCCAGGTGGGGTACACTGAAGCTTTCTTT.

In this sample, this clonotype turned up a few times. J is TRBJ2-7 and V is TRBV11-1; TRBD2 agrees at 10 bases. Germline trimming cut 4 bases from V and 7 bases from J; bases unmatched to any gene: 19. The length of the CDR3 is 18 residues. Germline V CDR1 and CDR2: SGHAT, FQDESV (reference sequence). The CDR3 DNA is TGTGCCAGCAGCTCGCCTCCAATAGATAGCGGGGGGTACGAGGAGCAGTACTTC. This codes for CASSSPPIDSGGYEEQYF.

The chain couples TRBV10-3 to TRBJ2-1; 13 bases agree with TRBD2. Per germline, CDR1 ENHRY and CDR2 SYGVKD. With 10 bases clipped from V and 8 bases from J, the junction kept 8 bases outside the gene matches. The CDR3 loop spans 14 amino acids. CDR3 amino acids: CATRTSGSTYEQFF. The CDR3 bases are TGTGCCACACGGACTAGCGGGAGTACGTATGAGCAGTTCTTC.